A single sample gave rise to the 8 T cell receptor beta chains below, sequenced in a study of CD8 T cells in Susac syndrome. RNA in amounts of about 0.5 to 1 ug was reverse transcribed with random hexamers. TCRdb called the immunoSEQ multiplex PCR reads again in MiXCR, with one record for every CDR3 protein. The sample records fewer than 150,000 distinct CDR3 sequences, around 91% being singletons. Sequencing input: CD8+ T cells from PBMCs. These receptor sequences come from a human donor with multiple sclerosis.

The CDR3 nucleotides are TGTGCCAGCAGTTTTTCCAGGGGACAGCCCCAGCATTTT. Its protein product is CASSFSRGQPQHF. The rearrangement uses TRBV6-5 and TRBJ1-5, with D maybe TRBD1 (6 bases). Per the germline V gene, CDR1 is MNHEY and CDR2 is SVGAGI. The CDR3 runs to 13 residues. V was cut by 4 bases and J by 7 bases, with 11 bases left in between.

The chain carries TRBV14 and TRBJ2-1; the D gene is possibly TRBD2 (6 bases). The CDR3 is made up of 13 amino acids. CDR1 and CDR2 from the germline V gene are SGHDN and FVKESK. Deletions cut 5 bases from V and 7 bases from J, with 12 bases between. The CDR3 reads CASSASGLNEQFF. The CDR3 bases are TGTGCCAGCAGCGCGAGCGGGTTAAATGAGCAGTTCTTC.

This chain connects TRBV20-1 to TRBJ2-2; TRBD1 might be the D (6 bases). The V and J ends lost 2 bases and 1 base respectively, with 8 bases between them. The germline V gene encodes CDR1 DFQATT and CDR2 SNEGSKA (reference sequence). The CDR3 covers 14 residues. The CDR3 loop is CSARTDRNTGELFF. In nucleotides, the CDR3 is TGCAGTGCTAGAACGGACAGGAACACCGGGGAGCTGTTTTTT.

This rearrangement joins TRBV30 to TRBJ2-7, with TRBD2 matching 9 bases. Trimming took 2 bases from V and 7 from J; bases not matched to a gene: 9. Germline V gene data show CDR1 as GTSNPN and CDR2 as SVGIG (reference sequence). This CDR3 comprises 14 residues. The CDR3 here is CAWSSSGRLWEQYF. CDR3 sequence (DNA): TGTGCCTGGAGTAGTAGCGGGAGATTATGGGAGCAGTACTTC.

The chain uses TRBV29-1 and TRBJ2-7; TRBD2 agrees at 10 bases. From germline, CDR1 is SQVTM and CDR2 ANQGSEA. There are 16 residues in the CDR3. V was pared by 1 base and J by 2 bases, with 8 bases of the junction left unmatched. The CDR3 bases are TGCAGCGTTGAAGCCCCTAGCGGGAGCCCCCCCTACGAGCAGTACTTC. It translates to CSVEAPSGSPPYEQYF.

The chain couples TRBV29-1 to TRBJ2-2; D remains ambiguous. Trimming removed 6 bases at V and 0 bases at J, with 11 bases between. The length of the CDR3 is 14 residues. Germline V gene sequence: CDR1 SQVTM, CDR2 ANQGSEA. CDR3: CSVLTAANTGELFF. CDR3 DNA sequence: TGCAGCGTGTTGACTGCTGCGAACACCGGGGAGCTGTTTTTT.

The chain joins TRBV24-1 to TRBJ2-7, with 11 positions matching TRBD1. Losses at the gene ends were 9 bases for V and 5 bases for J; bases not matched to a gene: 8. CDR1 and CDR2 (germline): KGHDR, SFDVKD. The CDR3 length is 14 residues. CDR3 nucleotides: TGTGCCACCGGCACCCGGGACAGGGGGAACGAGCAGTACTTC. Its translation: CATGTRDRGNEQYF.

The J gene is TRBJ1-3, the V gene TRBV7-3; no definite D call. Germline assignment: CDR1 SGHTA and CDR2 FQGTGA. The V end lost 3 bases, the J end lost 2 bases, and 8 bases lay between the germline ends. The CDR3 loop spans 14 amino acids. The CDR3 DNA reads TGTGCCAGCAGCTTTACGACACCTGGAAACACCATATATTTT. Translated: CASSFTTPGNTIYF.